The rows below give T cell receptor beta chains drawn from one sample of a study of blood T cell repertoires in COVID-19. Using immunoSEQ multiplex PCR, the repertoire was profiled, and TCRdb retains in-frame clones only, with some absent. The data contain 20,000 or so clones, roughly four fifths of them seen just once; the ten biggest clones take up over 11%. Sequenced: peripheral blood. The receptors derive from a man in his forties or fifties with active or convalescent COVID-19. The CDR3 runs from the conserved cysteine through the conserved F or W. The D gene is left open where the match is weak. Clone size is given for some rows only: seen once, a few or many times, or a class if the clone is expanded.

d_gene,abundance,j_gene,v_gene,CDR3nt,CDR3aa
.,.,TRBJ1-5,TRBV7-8,TGTGCCAGCAGCTCGTGGGTGCAGCAGGCTCAGCCCCAGCATTTT,CASSSWVQQAQPQHF
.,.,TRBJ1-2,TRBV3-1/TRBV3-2,TGTGCCAGCAGCCAAGCTGGAGGGGCGGGCTACACCTTC,CASSQAGGAGYTF
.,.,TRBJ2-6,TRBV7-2,TGTGCCAGCAGCTTCAGGGTCTCTGGGGCCAACGTCCTGACTTTC,CASSFRVSGANVLTF
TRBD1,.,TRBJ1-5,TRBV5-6,TGTGCCAGCAGCTTATCTTCGACAGGGAGGTCTCAGCCCCAGCATTTT,CASSLSSTGRSQPQHF
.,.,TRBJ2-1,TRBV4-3,TGCGCCAGCAGCCAAATCGACAAGACCCCTCGTACCTACAATGAGCAGTTCTTC,CASSQIDKTPRTYNEQFF
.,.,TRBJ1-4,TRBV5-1,TGCGCCAGCAGCTGGGGCCGGGTGACTGAAAAACTGTTTTTT,CASSWGRVTEKLFF
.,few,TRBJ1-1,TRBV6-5,TGTGCCAGCACCACTTCGCCCGAGGGCAACACTGAAGCTTTCTTT,CASTTSPEGNTEAFF
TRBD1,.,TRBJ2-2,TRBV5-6,TGTGCCAGCAGCCCGGACTGGACAGGGCTTGTCGGGGAGCTGTTTTTT,CASSPDWTGLVGELFF
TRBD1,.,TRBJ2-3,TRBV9,TGTGCCAGCAGCCCCCTCGGGACAGGGATTTCAGATACGCAGTATTTT,CASSPLGTGISDTQYF
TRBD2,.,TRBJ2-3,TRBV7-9,TGTGCCAGCAGCTTAACTAGCGGTTCTGGCACAGATACGCAGTATTTT,CASSLTSGSGTDTQYF
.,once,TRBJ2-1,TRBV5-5,TGTGCCAGCAGCTTGGGGGGCAGCTCCTACAATGAGCAGTTCTTC,CASSLGGSSYNEQFF